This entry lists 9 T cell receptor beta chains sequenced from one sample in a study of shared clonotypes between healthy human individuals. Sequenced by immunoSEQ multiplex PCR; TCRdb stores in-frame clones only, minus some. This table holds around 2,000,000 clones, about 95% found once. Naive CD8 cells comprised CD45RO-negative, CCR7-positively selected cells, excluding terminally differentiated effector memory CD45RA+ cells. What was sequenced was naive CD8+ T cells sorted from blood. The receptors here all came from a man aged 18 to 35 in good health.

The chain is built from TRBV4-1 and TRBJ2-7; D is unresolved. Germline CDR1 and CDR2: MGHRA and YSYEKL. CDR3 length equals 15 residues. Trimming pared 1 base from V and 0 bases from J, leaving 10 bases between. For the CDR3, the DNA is TGCGCCAGCAGCCAAGGGCTAGTGAGCTCCTACGAGCAGTACTTC. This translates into CASSQGLVSSYEQYF.

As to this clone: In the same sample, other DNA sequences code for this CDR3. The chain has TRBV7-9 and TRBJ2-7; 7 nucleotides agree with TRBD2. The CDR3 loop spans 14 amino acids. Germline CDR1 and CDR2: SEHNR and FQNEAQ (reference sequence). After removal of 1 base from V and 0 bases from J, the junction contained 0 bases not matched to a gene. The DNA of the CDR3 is TGTGCCAGCAGCTTAGGCGGGGGCTCCTACGAGCAGTACTTC. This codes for CASSLGGGSYEQYF.

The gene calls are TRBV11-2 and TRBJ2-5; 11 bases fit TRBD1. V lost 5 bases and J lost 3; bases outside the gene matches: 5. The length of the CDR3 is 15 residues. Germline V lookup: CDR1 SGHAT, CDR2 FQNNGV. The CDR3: CASSTRTGGEETQYF. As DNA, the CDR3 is TGTGCCAGCAGCACAAGGACAGGGGGCGAAGAGACCCAGTACTTC.

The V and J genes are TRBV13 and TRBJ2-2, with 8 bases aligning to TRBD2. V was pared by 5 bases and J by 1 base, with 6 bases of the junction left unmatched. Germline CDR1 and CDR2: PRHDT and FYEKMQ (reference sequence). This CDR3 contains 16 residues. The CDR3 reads CASSPKAGVNTGELFF. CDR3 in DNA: TGTGCCAGCAGCCCAAAAGCGGGAGTGAACACCGGGGAGCTGTTTTTT.

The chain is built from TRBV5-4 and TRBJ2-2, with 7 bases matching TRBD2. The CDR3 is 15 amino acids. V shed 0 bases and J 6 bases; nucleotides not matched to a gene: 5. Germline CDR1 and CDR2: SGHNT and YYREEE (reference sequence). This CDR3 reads CASSLGASGSGELFF. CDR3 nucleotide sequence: TGTGCCAGCAGCTTGGGGGCTAGCGGCTCCGGGGAGCTGTTTTTT. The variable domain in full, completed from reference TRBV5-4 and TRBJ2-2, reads ETGVTQSPTHLIKTRGQQVTLRCSSQSGHNTVSWYQQALGQGPQFIFQYYREEENGRGNFPPRFSGLQFPNYSSELNVNALELDDSALYLCASSLGASGSGELFFGEGSRLTVL.

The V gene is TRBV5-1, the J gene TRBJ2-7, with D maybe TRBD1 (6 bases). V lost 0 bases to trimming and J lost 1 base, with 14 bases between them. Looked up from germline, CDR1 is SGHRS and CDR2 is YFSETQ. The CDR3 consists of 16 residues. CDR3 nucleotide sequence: TGCGCCAGCAGCTTGGATGCCCAGGGGTTTTCCTACGAGCAGTACTTC. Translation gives CASSLDAQGFSYEQYF.

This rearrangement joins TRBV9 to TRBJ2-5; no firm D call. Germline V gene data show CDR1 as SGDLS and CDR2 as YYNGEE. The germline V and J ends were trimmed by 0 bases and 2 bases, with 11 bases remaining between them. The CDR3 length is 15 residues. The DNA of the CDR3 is TGTGCCAGCAGCGTAGGAACAGAGTGGCAAGAGACCCAGTACTTC. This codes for CASSVGTEWQETQYF.

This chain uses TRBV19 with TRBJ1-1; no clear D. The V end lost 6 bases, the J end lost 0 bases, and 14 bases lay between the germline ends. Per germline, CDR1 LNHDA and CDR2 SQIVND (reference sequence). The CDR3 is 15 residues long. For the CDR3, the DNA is TGTGCCAGTAGCCAAGGGTTGGCTTTGAACACTGAAGCTTTCTTT. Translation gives CASSQGLALNTEAFF.

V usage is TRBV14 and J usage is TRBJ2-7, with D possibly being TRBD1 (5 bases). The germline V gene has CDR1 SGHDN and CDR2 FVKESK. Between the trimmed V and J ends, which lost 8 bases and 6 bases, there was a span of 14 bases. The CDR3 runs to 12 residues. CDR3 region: CASRQGAGEQYF. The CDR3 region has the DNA TGTGCCAGCCGGCAGGGCGCAGGCGAGCAGTACTTC.